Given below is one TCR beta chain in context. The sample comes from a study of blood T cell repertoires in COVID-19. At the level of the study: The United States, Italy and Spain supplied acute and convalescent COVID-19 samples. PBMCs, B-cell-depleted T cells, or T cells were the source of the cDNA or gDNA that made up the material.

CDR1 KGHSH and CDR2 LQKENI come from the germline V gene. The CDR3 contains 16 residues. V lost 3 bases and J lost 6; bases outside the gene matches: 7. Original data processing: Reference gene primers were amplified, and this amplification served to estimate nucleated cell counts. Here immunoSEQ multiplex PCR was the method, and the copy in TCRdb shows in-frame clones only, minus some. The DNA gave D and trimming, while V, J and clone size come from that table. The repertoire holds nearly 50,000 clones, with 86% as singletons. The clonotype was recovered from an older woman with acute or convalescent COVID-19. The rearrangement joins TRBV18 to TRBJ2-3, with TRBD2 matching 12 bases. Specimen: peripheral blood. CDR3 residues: CASSPSSGGATDTQYF. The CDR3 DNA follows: TGTGCCAGCTCACCTTCTAGCGGGGGGGCGACGGATACGCAGTATTTT.